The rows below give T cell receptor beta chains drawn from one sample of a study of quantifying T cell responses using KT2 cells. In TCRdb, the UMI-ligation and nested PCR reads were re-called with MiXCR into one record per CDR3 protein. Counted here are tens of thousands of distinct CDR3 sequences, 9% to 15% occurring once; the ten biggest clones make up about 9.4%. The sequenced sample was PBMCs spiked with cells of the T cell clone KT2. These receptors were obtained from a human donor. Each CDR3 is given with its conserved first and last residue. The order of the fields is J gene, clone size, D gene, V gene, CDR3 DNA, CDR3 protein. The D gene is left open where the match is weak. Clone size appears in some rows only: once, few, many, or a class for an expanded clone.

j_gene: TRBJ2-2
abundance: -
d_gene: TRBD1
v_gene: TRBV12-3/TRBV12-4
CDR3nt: TGTGCCAGCAGTCCAGACAGGGCCGAAGGCGGGGAGCTGTTTTTT
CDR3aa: CASSPDRAEGGELFF

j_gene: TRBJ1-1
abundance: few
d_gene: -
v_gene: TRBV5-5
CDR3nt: TGTGCCAGCAGCTTGAGGGACCCCCTGAACACTGAAGCTTTCTTT
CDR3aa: CASSLRDPLNTEAFF

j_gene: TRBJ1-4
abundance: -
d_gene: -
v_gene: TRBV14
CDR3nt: TGTGCCAGCAGCCAAGGAACGGAAACTAATGAAAAACTGTTTTTT
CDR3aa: CASSQGTETNEKLFF

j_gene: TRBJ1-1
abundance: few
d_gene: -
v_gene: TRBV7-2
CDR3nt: TGTGCCAGCAGCGCGGAGATGAACACTGAAGCTTTCTTT
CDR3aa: CASSAEMNTEAFF

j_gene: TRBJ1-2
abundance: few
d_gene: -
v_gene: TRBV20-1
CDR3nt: TGCAGTGCTAGAGAAGAGGGGTGGTGGGACTATGGCTACACCTTC
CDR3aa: CSAREEGWWDYGYTF

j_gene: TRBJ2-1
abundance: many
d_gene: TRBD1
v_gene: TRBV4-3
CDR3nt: TGCGCCAGCAGCCAAGACCCCACAGGGGGCTACAATGAGCAGTTCTTC
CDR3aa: CASSQDPTGGYNEQFF

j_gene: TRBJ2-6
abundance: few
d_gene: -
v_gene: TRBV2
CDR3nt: TGTGCCAGCAGTGGGGATGGGGCGCCCAACCAGGTCTCTGGGGCCAACGTCCTGACTTTC
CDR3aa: CASSGDGAPNQVSGANVLTF

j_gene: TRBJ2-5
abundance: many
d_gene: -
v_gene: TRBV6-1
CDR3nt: TGTGCCAGCAGCGACTCTTTAAGGACGGCCAAGACCCAGTACTTC
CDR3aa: CASSDSLRTAKTQYF

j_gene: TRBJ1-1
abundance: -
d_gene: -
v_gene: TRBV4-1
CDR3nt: TGCGCCAGCAGCCAAGAGGGGAACGGGTTGACTGAAGCTTTCTTT
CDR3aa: CASSQEGNGLTEAFF

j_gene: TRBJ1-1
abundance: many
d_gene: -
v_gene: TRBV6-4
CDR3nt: TGTGCCAGCAGTGACCGCCCCGGGGGCGAGACTGAAGCTTTCTTT
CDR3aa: CASSDRPGGETEAFF

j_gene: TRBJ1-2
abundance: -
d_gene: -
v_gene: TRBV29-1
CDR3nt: TGCAGCGTTGAAGATGGCGTAGGGAACTATGGCTACACCTTC
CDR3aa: CSVEDGVGNYGYTF

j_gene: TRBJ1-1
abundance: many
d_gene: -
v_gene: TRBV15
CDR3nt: TGTGCCACCAGCAGAGTGGAGAACACTGAAGCTTTCTTT
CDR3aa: CATSRVENTEAFF

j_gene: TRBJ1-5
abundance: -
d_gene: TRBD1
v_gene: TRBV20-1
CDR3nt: TGCAGTGCGCCCCAGGGGGCGGACAGCAATCAGCCCCAGCATTTT
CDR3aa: CSAPQGADSNQPQHF

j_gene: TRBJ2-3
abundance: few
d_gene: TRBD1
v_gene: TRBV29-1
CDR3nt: TGCAGCGTTGTCCTTGGACAGGGGGCGTTTGGCGGTACGCAGTATTTT
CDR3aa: CSVVLGQGAFGGTQYF